The 30 T cell receptor beta chains listed next were all sequenced from one sample in a study of shared clonotypes between healthy human individuals. Profiling relied on immunoSEQ multiplex PCR, and the TCRdb table lists in-frame clones only, not all of them. The table has some 2,400,000 clones, 95% seen once. The sample was naive CD4+ T cells sorted from blood. Subset indicated: CD45RA+ positively selected. The receptors were gathered from a man aged 18 to 30 in good health.

The CDR3 region is CASSYVQYNEQFF. The CDR3 nucleotides read TGTGCCAGCAGTTACGTCCAGTACAATGAGCAGTTCTTC. The chain carries TRBV6-5 and TRBJ2-1; D is ambiguous. The V gene lost 2 bases and the J gene lost 4 bases, with 6 bases spanning the gap. Germline V lookup: CDR1 MNHEY, CDR2 SVGAGI. CDR3 size: 13 residues.

This clone was counted a single time. This rearrangement joins TRBV2 to TRBJ2-7; 8 bases line up with TRBD2. Trimming took 0 bases from V and 5 from J; bases not matched to a gene: 27. Germline assignment: CDR1 SNHLY and CDR2 FYNNEI. CDR3 length equals 22 residues. This CDR3 reads CASSEARERGGPGGRWNHEQYF. CDR3 bases: TGTGCCAGCAGTGAAGCGAGAGAGAGGGGCGGACCGGGAGGGAGATGGAACCACGAGCAGTACTTC.

Note on this clone: The same CDR3 arises from other DNA sequences in this sample as well. The chain employs TRBV30 and TRBJ2-7; D is undetermined. The CDR3 spans 11 residues. With 2 bases removed from V and 2 bases from J, the gap between germline ends came to 4 bases. Germline assignment: CDR1 GTSNPN and CDR2 SVGIG (reference sequence). CDR3 in amino acids: CAWSHPYEQYF. The CDR3 coding sequence is TGTGCCTGGAGTCATCCCTACGAGCAGTACTTC.

The V gene is TRBV4-1, the J gene TRBJ1-5; 11 positions agree with TRBD1. The CDR3 contains 16 residues. Trimming removed 1 base from V and 7 bases from J; junction bases left unmatched: 6. Germline V gene lookup returns CDR1 MGHRA and CDR2 YSYEKL. The chain's CDR3 is CASSQGDRGFGQPQHF. CDR3 coding DNA: TGCGCCAGCAGCCAAGGGGACAGGGGGTTTGGCCAGCCCCAGCATTTT.

This chain joins TRBV2 and TRBJ1-5, with D uncertain. Germline assignment: CDR1 SNHLY and CDR2 FYNNEI. V was pared by 3 bases and J by 4 bases, with 7 bases between. This CDR3 has 13 amino acids. Here the CDR3 reads CASSDENNQPQHF. The DNA of the CDR3 is TGTGCCAGCAGTGATGAGAATAATCAGCCCCAGCATTTT.

V is TRBV13 and J is TRBJ2-3, with D possibly TRBD2 on 6 matching bases. The CDR3 contains 18 residues. CDR1 PRHDT and CDR2 FYEKMQ come from the germline V gene (reference sequence). V was trimmed by 5 bases and J by 4 bases, leaving 25 bases between them. The CDR3 sequence is CASSPGGVGPPRPDTQYF. CDR3 nucleotides: TGTGCCAGCAGCCCCGGAGGGGTTGGGCCCCCACGACCAGATACGCAGTATTTT.

Remarks on this clone: Other DNA sequences of this sample code for an identical CDR3. The gene calls are TRBV7-8 and TRBJ2-7; D is unresolved. The CDR3 is made up of 12 amino acids. Germline CDR1 is SGHVS and CDR2 is FQNEAQ. V lost 3 bases, J lost 3 bases, and 6 bases lay in between. In DNA form, the CDR3 reads TGTGCCAGCAGCTTGAATAGCTACGAGCAGTACTTC. As protein: CASSLNSYEQYF.

The gene calls are TRBV28 and TRBJ1-3; TRBD1 might be the D (6 bases). This CDR3 contains 17 residues. The V end lost 1 base, the J end lost 0 bases, and 13 bases lay between the germline ends. Germline V CDR1 and CDR2: MDHEN, SYDVKM. CDR3 coding DNA: TGTGCCAGCAGTTTATCATCGGGGGCGCGCTCTGGAAACACCATATATTTT. This sequence encodes CASSLSSGARSGNTIYF. The complete variable domain, with remaining parts taken from reference TRBV28 and TRBJ1-3, reads DVKVTQSSRYLVKRTGEKVFLECVQDMDHENMFWYRQDPGLGLRLIYFSYDVKMKEKGDIPEGYSVSREKKERFSLILESASTNQTSMYLCASSLSSGARSGNTIYFGEGSWLTVV.

The V gene is TRBV27, the J gene TRBJ1-2, with TRBD1 as a possible D gene (5 bases). Germline V lookup: CDR1 MNHEY, CDR2 SMNVEV (reference sequence). V was clipped by 3 bases and J by 4 bases, with 12 bases between them. The length of the CDR3 is 14 residues. Here the CDR3 reads CASSLAGTRYGYTF. The DNA for the CDR3 is TGTGCCAGCAGTTTGGCAGGGACCCGCTATGGCTACACCTTC.

This chain connects TRBV7-2 to TRBJ1-2; a possible D gene is TRBD1 (5 bases). Germline loops: CDR1 SGHTA, CDR2 FQGNSA. Trimming took off 1 base at V and 2 bases at J, with 14 bases between the two ends. The length of the CDR3 is 16 residues. CDR3 DNA sequence: TGTGCCAGCAGCTTAGGGGGACGCCCGACAAACTATGGCTACACCTTC. Translating gives CASSLGGRPTNYGYTF. The variable domain in full, with the rest retrieved from reference TRBV7-2 and TRBJ1-2, is GAGVSQSPSNKVTEKGKDVELRCDPISGHTALYWYRQSLGQGLEFLIYFQGNSAPDKSGLPSDRFSAERTGGSVSTLTIQRTQQEDSAVYLCASSLGGRPTNYGYTFGSGTRLTVV.

The count of this clone is one. V usage is TRBV28 and J usage is TRBJ1-5; D is possibly TRBD1 (6 bases). The ends were cut back, 6 bases at V and 4 bases at J, with 16 bases in the middle. The CDR3 extends over 15 amino acids. Germline CDR1 reads MDHEN; CDR2 reads SYDVKM. The CDR3 reads CASSRGGVWNQPQHF. DNA of the CDR3: TGTGCCAGCAGCCGAGGGGGGGTTTGGAATCAGCCCCAGCATTTT. Full variable domain (missing parts from reference TRBV28 and TRBJ1-5): DVKVTQSSRYLVKRTGEKVFLECVQDMDHENMFWYRQDPGLGLRLIYFSYDVKMKEKGDIPEGYSVSREKKERFSLILESASTNQTSMYLCASSRGGVWNQPQHFGDGTRLSIL.

The chain recombines TRBV6-6 with TRBJ2-1; 10 bases agree with TRBD2. CDR1 is MNHNY, CDR2 SVGAGI, per germline (reference sequence). Trimming cost V 4 bases and J 0 bases; bases outside gene matches: 0. There are 15 residues in the CDR3. The CDR3 DNA sequence: TGTGCCAGCAGTTCTAGCGGGAGCTCCTACAATGAGCAGTTCTTC. As protein: CASSSSGSSYNEQFF.

This chain uses TRBV30 with TRBJ1-4; D uncertain. Germline V CDR1 and CDR2: GTSNPN, SVGIG (reference sequence). Trimming shortened V by 3 bases and J by 0 bases, and 8 bases separated the two germline ends. CDR3 length equals 14 residues. The CDR3 reads CAWRSVATNEKLFF. CDR3 nucleotide sequence: TGTGCCTGGAGATCCGTTGCAACTAATGAAAAACTGTTTTTT.

This sequence joins TRBV6-1 and TRBJ1-5; D might be TRBD1 (5 bases). V was clipped by 4 bases and J by 6 bases, with 16 bases between them. Germline V gene lookup returns CDR1 MNHNS and CDR2 SASEGT. The CDR3 totals 15 residues. The CDR3 DNA reads TGTGCCAGCAGTGTTGGGGCAGGGTACGGTCAGCCCCAGCATTTT. Protein: CASSVGAGYGQPQHF.

The chain joins TRBV5-1 to TRBJ2-7, with D tentatively TRBD2 (5 bases). This CDR3 has 14 residues. Germline assignment: CDR1 SGHRS and CDR2 YFSETQ. The ends were cut back, 0 bases at V and 2 bases at J, with 9 bases in the middle. CDR3 residues: CASSLEVGAYEQYF. Here the CDR3 DNA reads TGCGCCAGCAGCTTGGAGGTGGGAGCCTACGAGCAGTACTTC.

The V gene is TRBV6-4, the J gene TRBJ2-7; no reliable D call. V was pared by 1 base and J by 3 bases, with 7 bases between. This CDR3 comprises 13 residues. Germline loops: CDR1 MRHNA, CDR2 SNTAGT. The CDR3 nucleotides read TGTGCCAGCAGTGACTATGACGGCTACGAGCAGTACTTC. It specifies CASSDYDGYEQYF.

V and J are TRBV19 and TRBJ2-1, with TRBD2 matching over 9 bases. CDR1 is LNHDA, CDR2 SQIVND, per germline (reference sequence). V was pared by 3 bases and J by 3 bases, with 12 bases of the junction left unmatched. CDR3 length: 18 residues. The DNA of the CDR3 is TGTGCCAGTAGTATGGCCAGCGGGAGGAGAAGTAGCTACAATGAGCAGTTCTTC. It specifies CASSMASGRRSSYNEQFF.

J is TRBJ1-1 and V is TRBV11-1; D is unclear. The V and J ends lost 2 bases and 2 bases respectively, with 6 bases between them. The germline gives CDR1 SGHAT, CDR2 FQDESV (reference sequence). The CDR3 has 13 residues. CDR3 in amino acids: CASSLLSNTEAFF. In nucleotides, the CDR3 is TGTGCCAGCAGCTTACTGAGTAACACTGAAGCTTTCTTT.

CDR3 in amino acids: CASSYQRGAQETQYF. The CDR3 DNA sequence: TGTGCCAGCAGTTATCAGCGGGGGGCCCAAGAGACCCAGTACTTC. The chain uses TRBV28 and TRBJ2-5; 9 positions match TRBD2. This CDR3 contains 15 residues. Germline loops: CDR1 MDHEN, CDR2 SYDVKM. V lost 4 bases and J lost 1; bases outside the gene matches: 4.

The chain links TRBV5-1 to TRBJ2-3; the D gene is possibly TRBD2 (5 bases). This CDR3 comprises 15 residues. The germline V gene has CDR1 SGHRS and CDR2 YFSETQ. V gave up 6 bases and J gave up 1 base, with 15 bases separating them. The CDR3 sequence is CASMGGRTGTDTQYF. DNA for the CDR3: TGCGCCAGCATGGGTGGGCGGACTGGCACAGATACGCAGTATTTT.

This clone was picked up one time. V gene TRBV15 combines with J gene TRBJ1-2; possibly TRBD1 for D (5 bases). CDR3 length: 15 amino acids. The germline CDR1 and CDR2 sequences are LNHNV and YYDKDF (reference sequence). Trimming removed 5 bases from V and 4 bases from J, with 17 bases in between. The CDR3 DNA reads TGTGCCACCAGCTTCCGGGACGCGGGCGGCTATGGCTACACCTTC. It translates to CATSFRDAGGYGYTF.

The CDR3 region is CAIGDILGSKKETQYF. The CDR3 bases are TGTGCCATCGGCGACATTCTTGGCTCCAAAAAAGAGACCCAGTACTTC. The rearrangement joins TRBV10-3 to TRBJ2-5; no definite D call. Trimming shortened V by 8 bases and J by 3 bases, and 22 bases separated the two germline ends. Germline-derived CDR1 and CDR2 are ENHRY and SYGVKD. The CDR3 runs to 16 residues.

This sequence joins TRBV5-4 and TRBJ2-5; D might be TRBD1 (6 bases). The CDR3 runs to 15 residues. Germline V gene data show CDR1 as SGHNT and CDR2 as YYREEE (reference sequence). V shed 0 bases and J shed 5 bases, with 14 bases lying between them. The CDR3 loop is CASSLEQGLMETQYF. CDR3 sequence (DNA): TGTGCCAGCAGCTTGGAACAGGGTCTGATGGAGACCCAGTACTTC.

This clone was seen a handful of times. The sample has other DNA sequences that encode this CDR3 too. V usage is TRBV9 and J usage is TRBJ1-2; D call uncertain. CDR1 is SGDLS and CDR2 is YYNGEE in the germline V gene. V shed 0 bases and J shed 5 bases, with 5 bases lying between them. This CDR3 contains 12 residues. The CDR3 spells CASSVDGYGYTF. The CDR3 region has the DNA TGTGCCAGCAGCGTAGACGGTTATGGCTACACCTTC. Complete variable domain (other parts from reference TRBV9 and TRBJ1-2): DSGVTQTPKHLITATGQRVTLRCSPRSGDLSVYWYQQSLDQGLQFLIQYYNGEERAKGNILERFSAQQFPDLHSELNLSSLELGDSALYFCASSVDGYGYTFGSGTRLTVV.

J is TRBJ2-7 and V is TRBV19; 11 positions agree with TRBD2. Losses at the gene ends were 5 bases for V and 4 bases for J; bases not matched to a gene: 16. The CDR3 runs 18 residues. Germline V gene lookup returns CDR1 LNHDA and CDR2 SQIVND (reference sequence). The CDR3, as DNA: TGTGCCAGTAGTTCCGGGACTAGCGGCAAAGGGAGGATTTACGAGCAGTACTTC. It codes for CASSSGTSGKGRIYEQYF.

This clone is a singleton in its sample. The J gene is TRBJ1-5, the V gene TRBV18; 8 nucleotides align to TRBD1. This CDR3 is built from 16 residues. Germline V CDR1 and CDR2: KGHSH, LQKENI. The V gene end was trimmed by 5 bases and the J gene end by 0 bases; junction bases not matched to a gene: 6. CDR3 amino acids: CASSAQGAYSNQPQHF. The CDR3 bases are TGTGCCAGCTCAGCCCAGGGGGCCTATAGCAATCAGCCCCAGCATTTT.

This chain uses TRBV4-3 with TRBJ1-2, with D tentatively TRBD1 (6 bases). The germline V and J ends were trimmed by 0 bases and 9 bases, with 23 bases remaining between them. The CDR3 is 17 amino acids. The germline V gene has CDR1 LGHNA and CDR2 YSLEER. CDR3 sequence reads: CASSQDNGVATGSSYTF. The CDR3 DNA sequence: TGCGCCAGCAGCCAAGATAATGGAGTCGCGACAGGATCGAGCTACACCTTC.

The chain carries TRBV4-3 and TRBJ1-1; no firm D call. The CDR3 extends over 13 amino acids. Trimming took 1 base from V and 2 from J, leaving 5 bases between them. Germline V CDR1 and CDR2: LGHNA, YSLEER. The DNA of the CDR3 is TGCGCCAGCAGCCAAGGATTTAACACTGAAGCTTTCTTT. This encodes CASSQGFNTEAFF.

This chain links TRBV29-1 with TRBJ1-2; 7 nucleotides match TRBD1. V was pared by 4 bases and J by 4 bases, with 12 bases of the junction left unmatched. CDR1 SQVTM and CDR2 ANQGSEA come from the germline V gene. CDR3 length: 15 amino acids. The CDR3 region is CSVGDQGRGAYGYTF. DNA for the CDR3: TGCAGCGTTGGCGACCAGGGCAGGGGGGCCTATGGCTACACCTTC. Drawing the rest from reference TRBV29-1 and TRBJ1-2, the complete variable domain is SAVISQKPSRDICQRGTSLTIQCQVDSQVTMMFWYRQQPGQSLTLIATANQGSEATYESGFVIDKFPISRPNLTFSTLTVSNMSPEDSSIYLCSVGDQGRGAYGYTFGSGTRLTVV.

The chain combines TRBV2 with TRBJ2-7; possibly TRBD1 or TRBD2 for D (6 bases each). Per germline, CDR1 SNHLY and CDR2 FYNNEI. The CDR3 totals 14 residues. V lost 4 bases and J 2 bases, leaving 12 bases between the germline ends. The CDR3: CASSAEGGPYEQYF. The CDR3 coding sequence is TGTGCCAGCAGTGCCGAGGGGGGCCCCTACGAGCAGTACTTC.